The TCR beta chain described here comes from a study of blood T cell repertoires in COVID-19. Profiling relied on immunoSEQ multiplex PCR, and the TCRdb table lists in-frame clones only, not all of them. Here the sample spans under 250,000 clones, more than 80% being singletons. V lost 3 bases and J 1 base, leaving 9 bases between the germline ends. This CDR3 is built from 13 residues. Germline V gene lookup returns CDR1 DFQATT and CDR2 SNEGSKA (reference sequence). The origin of this receptor is a man in his sixties who had recovered from COVID-19. V usage is TRBV20-1 and J usage is TRBJ1-1; no clear D gene. The sequenced sample consisted of PBMCs or T cells enriched from blood (not recorded which). CDR3 loop: CSASARSNTEAFF. The CDR3 DNA reads as TGCAGTGCTAGTGCCAGGTCGAACACTGAAGCTTTCTTT.